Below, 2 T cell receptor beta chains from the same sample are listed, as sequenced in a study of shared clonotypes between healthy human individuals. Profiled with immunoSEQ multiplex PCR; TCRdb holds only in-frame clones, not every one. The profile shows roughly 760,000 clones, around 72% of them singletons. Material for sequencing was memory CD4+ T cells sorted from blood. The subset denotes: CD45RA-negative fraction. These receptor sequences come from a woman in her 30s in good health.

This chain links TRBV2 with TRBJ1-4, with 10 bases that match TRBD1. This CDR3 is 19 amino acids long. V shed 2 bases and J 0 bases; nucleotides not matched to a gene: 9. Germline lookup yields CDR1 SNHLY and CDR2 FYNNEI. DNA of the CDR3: TGTGCCAGCAGTGAAAGGAGGGGACAGGGGCGAACAACTAATGAAAAACTGTTTTTT. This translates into CASSERRGQGRTTNEKLFF.

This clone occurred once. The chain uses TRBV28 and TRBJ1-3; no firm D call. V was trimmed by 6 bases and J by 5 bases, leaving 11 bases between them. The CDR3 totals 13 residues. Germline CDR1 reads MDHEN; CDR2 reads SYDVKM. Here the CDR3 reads CASSSLGRNTIYF. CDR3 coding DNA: TGTGCCAGCAGCTCCCTCGGCAGAAACACCATATATTTT.